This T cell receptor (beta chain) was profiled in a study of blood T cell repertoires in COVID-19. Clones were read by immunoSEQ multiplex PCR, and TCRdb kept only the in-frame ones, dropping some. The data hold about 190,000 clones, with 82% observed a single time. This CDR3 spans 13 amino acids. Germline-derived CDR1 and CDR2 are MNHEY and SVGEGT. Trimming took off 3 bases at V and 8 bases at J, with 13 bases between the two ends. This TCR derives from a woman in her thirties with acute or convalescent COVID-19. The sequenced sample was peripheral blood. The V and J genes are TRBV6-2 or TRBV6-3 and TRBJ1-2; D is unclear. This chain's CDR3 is CASSYRGEKGYTF. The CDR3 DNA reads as TGTGCCAGCAGTTATCGGGGAGAGAAGGGCTACACCTTC.